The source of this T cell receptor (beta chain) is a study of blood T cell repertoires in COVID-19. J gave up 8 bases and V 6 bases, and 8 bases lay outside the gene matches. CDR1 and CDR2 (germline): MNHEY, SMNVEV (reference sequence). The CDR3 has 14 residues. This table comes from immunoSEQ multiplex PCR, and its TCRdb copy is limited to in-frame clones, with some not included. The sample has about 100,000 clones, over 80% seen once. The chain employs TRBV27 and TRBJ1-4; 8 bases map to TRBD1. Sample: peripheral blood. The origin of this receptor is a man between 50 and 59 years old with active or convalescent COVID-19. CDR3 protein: CASRDPGGGEKLFF. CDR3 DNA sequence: TGTGCCAGCAGAGACCCAGGGGGCGGCGAAAAACTGTTTTTT.